This is a list of T cell receptor beta chains from one sample in a study of CD8+ T cells in alopecia areata. Clones were read by immunoSEQ multiplex PCR, and TCRdb kept only the in-frame ones, dropping some. The sample consists of about 190,000 clones, 60% of them appearing once. Sequenced here: CD4+ T cells sorted from blood, sampled at week 4, from a patient treated with tofacitinib. The receptors come from a human donor with alopecia areata. CDR3s include the opening cysteine and the closing phenylalanine or tryptophan.

V gene	CDR3 protein
TRBV7-9	CASSSLAEQFF
TRBV7-2	CASSTARGTGHEQYF
TRBV27	CASSLSKVAEAFF
TRBV29-1	CSVEDRDKSYEQYF
TRBV29-1	CSVRLAGKSDTQYF
TRBV6-6	CASSGPFEKLFF
TRBV9	CASSVRRKDTEAFF
TRBV9	CASSVVITDTQYF
TRBV6-5	CATKRDTEAFF
TRBV2	CASSGAGIAEQFF
TRBV29-1	CSVEDWRGQETQYF
TRBV29-1	CSGYGIYGYTF
TRBV5-1	CASSGGTDDEQYF
TRBV19	CATTESLSYGYTF
TRBV18	CASSPSAGGPHEQYF
TRBV9	CASSVASGRADTQYF
TRBV5-4	CASSHTTGGFTEAFF
TRBV7-9	CASSLDSNYGYTF
TRBV5-1	CASSLASGAPETQYF
TRBV7-2	CASSLDIGWTQYF
TRBV9	CASSPRDSGSGANVLTF
TRBV30	CAWIPRLGLTSGRAGTRTDTQYF
TRBV4-1	CASSQDWSGHGAYEQYF
TRBV30	CAWSVQLGETQYF
TRBV30	CAWSATGTNQPQHF